Listed here are 24 T cell receptor beta chains from one sample, sequenced in a study of identical twins' blood T cells (dated by TCRdb to the early 2010s). Libraries were prepared through 5' RACE. Sequencing relied on an Illumina Genome Analyzer IIx. The raw public reads went through TCRdb reprocessing: fastp at Q25, MiXCR clone calling, in-frame beta chains kept. Rows with one shared CDR3 protein collapse into an entry with the most common genes and DNA. This sample is represented by hundreds of thousands of distinct CDR3 sequences; over 25% of them were singletons. The top ten clones comprise 6.1% of the sample. The sequenced material came from PBMCs. The receptors come from a woman aged 18 to 49 in good health.

For this clonotype: A read error is possible here, since a much larger clone lies one base away. This chain uses TRBV6-5 with TRBJ1-2, with TRBD1 as a possible D gene (6 bases). Germline CDR1 MNHEY, CDR2 SVGAGI. The CDR3 has 18 residues. The CDR3 sequence is CASRPSLGTKAINYVYTF. The CDR3 coding sequence is TGTGCCAGCAGACCTTCCCTCGGGACAAAGGCCATTAACTATGTCTACACCTTC.

J is TRBJ1-1 and V is TRBV7-9; D might be TRBD1 (6 bases). Trimming removed 6 bases at V and 4 bases at J, with 18 bases between. CDR1 is SEHNR, CDR2 FQNEAQ, per germline (reference sequence). CDR3 length equals 15 residues. This CDR3 is CASSRGGESATEAFF. The CDR3 coding sequence is TGTGCCAGCAGTAGGGGGGGGGAATCGGCCACTGAAGCTTTCTTT. The complete variable domain, with remaining parts taken from reference TRBV7-9 and TRBJ1-1, reads DTGVSQNPRHKITKRGQNVTFRCDPISEHNRLYWYRQTLGQGPEFLTYFQNEAQLEKSRLLSDRFSAERPKGSFSTLEIQRTEQGDSAMYLCASSRGGESATEAFFGQGTRLTVV.

This clonotype turned up a few times. The chain links TRBV29-1 to TRBJ1-1, with D maybe TRBD1 (6 bases). Trimming pared 8 bases from V and 2 bases from J, leaving 15 bases between. The length of the CDR3 is 13 residues. Germline V gives CDR1 SQVTM, CDR2 ANQGSEA. The CDR3 region is CSPKRGSNTEAFF. DNA of the CDR3: TGCAGCCCCAAAAGGGGGTCTAACACTGAAGCTTTCTTT.

V usage is TRBV7-8 and J usage is TRBJ2-7; no reliable D call. The V and J ends lost 3 bases and 6 bases respectively, with 9 bases between them. The CDR3 loop spans 12 amino acids. Germline lookup yields CDR1 SGHVS and CDR2 FQNEAQ. In DNA form, the CDR3 reads TGTGCCAGCAGCTTCTCACTTGGCGAGCAGTACTTC. Translation gives CASSFSLGEQYF.

V gene TRBV18 combines with J gene TRBJ2-1; possibly TRBD1 for D (6 bases). The germline V and J ends were trimmed by 3 bases and 5 bases, with 14 bases remaining between them. CDR1 is KGHSH, CDR2 LQKENI, per germline. The CDR3 length is 15 residues. CDR3 DNA sequence: TGTGCCAGCTCACCGAATGGACAGCCAGACAATGAGCAGTTCTTC. This gives the protein CASSPNGQPDNEQFF.

This clonotype occurred a few times. The V call is TRBV10-3, the J call TRBJ1-5, with 8 bases lining up with TRBD1. The germline gives CDR1 ENHRY, CDR2 SYGVKD. V lost 4 bases and J lost 3; bases outside the gene matches: 5. The CDR3 sequence is 15 residues long. The CDR3 sequence is CAISASTGANQPQHF. CDR3 nucleotide sequence: TGTGCCATCAGTGCCTCGACAGGGGCCAATCAGCCCCAGCATTTT.

This clonotype was detected only a few times. The V and J genes are TRBV5-1 and TRBJ2-2, with D unclear. Germline V gene sequence: CDR1 SGHRS, CDR2 YFSETQ. CDR3 length: 15 residues. V lost 4 bases to trimming and J lost 6 bases, with 16 bases between them. This CDR3 reads CASSPRPTVSGELFF. In DNA, the CDR3 is TGCGCCAGCAGCCCAAGACCCACTGTGTCCGGGGAGCTGTTTTTT.

The chain links TRBV7-2 to TRBJ2-1; no definite D call. V lost 3 bases and J lost 6, with 6 bases in between. CDR3 size: 12 residues. CDR1 is SGHTA, CDR2 FQGNSA, per germline. The CDR3 loop reads CASSFTVNEQFF. Here the CDR3 DNA reads TGTGCCAGCAGCTTCACCGTCAATGAGCAGTTCTTC.

This clonotype is a singleton in its sample. The chain links TRBV5-1 to TRBJ2-2; D not resolved. Germline V gene sequence: CDR1 SGHRS, CDR2 YFSETQ. The CDR3 is made up of 16 amino acids. V was pared by 0 bases and J by 2 bases, with 11 bases between. The CDR3, as DNA: TGCGCCAGCAGCTTGGAGGGCTACCTTAACACCGGGGAGCTGTTTTTT. Translation: CASSLEGYLNTGELFF.

V is TRBV20-1 and J is TRBJ1-2; no definite D call. V lost 2 bases to trimming and J lost 0 bases, with 10 bases between them. Germline-derived CDR1 and CDR2 are DFQATT and SNEGSKA (reference sequence). The CDR3 sequence is 14 residues long. The CDR3 here is CSARPVSTNYGYTF. The CDR3 nucleotides are TGCAGTGCTAGACCAGTCAGCACTAACTATGGCTACACCTTC.

The chain couples TRBV27 to TRBJ1-6; 9 bases match TRBD1. The V gene's germline CDR1 is MNHEY and CDR2 SMNVEV (reference sequence). There are 17 residues in the CDR3. V lost 0 bases to trimming and J lost 4 bases; unmatched junction nucleotides: 4. CDR3 DNA sequence: TGTGCCAGCAGTTTATCGTCGACAGGGGGTTATAATTCACCCCTCCACTTT. Its translation: CASSLSSTGGYNSPLHF.

The table lists this clonotype with a few counts. The chain carries TRBV7-2 and TRBJ2-3; D is unresolved. Trimming removed 0 bases at V and 6 bases at J, with 7 bases between. CDR1 is SGHTA and CDR2 is FQGNSA in the germline V gene. This CDR3 is 13 amino acids long. CDR3 sequence reads: CASSLAEGDTQYF. The DNA for the CDR3 is TGTGCCAGCAGCTTAGCTGAAGGGGATACGCAGTATTTT.

This clonotype occurred many times. The genes are TRBV6-5 and TRBJ1-2, with a possible D match to TRBD1 (5 bases). The V and J ends lost 5 bases and 3 bases respectively, with 16 bases between them. CDR3 length equals 15 residues. The germline CDR1 and CDR2 sequences are MNHEY and SVGAGI. This CDR3 reads CASSPEGILDYGYTF. Here the CDR3 DNA reads TGTGCCAGCAGTCCAGAGGGGATTCTGGACTATGGCTACACCTTC.

This sequence joins TRBV4-3 and TRBJ1-5; perhaps TRBD1 as D (5 bases). The V gene's germline CDR1 is LGHNA and CDR2 YSLEER. Trimming removed 1 base from V and 4 bases from J, with 17 bases in between. CDR3 length equals 17 residues. Here the CDR3 reads CASSQGLPGRLNQPQHF. DNA of the CDR3: TGCGCCAGCAGCCAAGGTCTGCCGGGACGGCTAAATCAGCCCCAGCATTTT.

V usage is TRBV18 and J usage is TRBJ1-1; tentatively, D is TRBD1 (6 bases). V gave up 3 bases and J gave up 1 base, with 9 bases separating them. Germline V gene lookup returns CDR1 KGHSH and CDR2 LQKENI. This CDR3 is built from 14 residues. CDR3 DNA: TGTGCCAGCTCACCGGGACACAGGAACACTGAAGCTTTCTTT. Translating gives CASSPGHRNTEAFF.

The rearrangement links TRBV3-1 to TRBJ1-6, with D maybe TRBD1 (5 bases). The CDR3 extends over 15 amino acids. The germline CDR1 and CDR2 sequences are LGHDT and YNNKEL (reference sequence). V dropped 0 bases and J dropped 8 bases, with 11 bases sitting between them. CDR3 region: CASSQDRGRDSPLHF. Here the CDR3 DNA reads TGTGCCAGCAGCCAAGACCGGGGACGGGATTCACCCCTCCACTTT.

The gene calls are TRBV18 and TRBJ1-5; 7 positions match TRBD1. This CDR3 spans 15 amino acids. Trimming cost V 3 bases and J 1 base; bases outside gene matches: 3. The germline gives CDR1 KGHSH, CDR2 LQKENI. Written as DNA, the CDR3 is TGTGCCAGCTCACCTGGGACAGACAGCAATCAGCCCCAGCATTTT. Amino acids: CASSPGTDSNQPQHF.

V and J are TRBV6-1 and TRBJ2-7; 10 nucleotides match TRBD1. Germline V lookup: CDR1 MNHNS, CDR2 SASEGT. This CDR3 has 16 residues. Trimming cost V 5 bases and J 6 bases; bases outside gene matches: 13. CDR3 sequence: CASSSVWDRGTGEQYF. The CDR3 DNA reads as TGTGCCAGCAGTTCGGTTTGGGACAGGGGTACCGGCGAGCAGTACTTC.

The chain links TRBV20-1 to TRBJ1-1; a possible D gene is TRBD1 (5 bases). The CDR3 covers 13 residues. Per germline, CDR1 DFQATT and CDR2 SNEGSKA (reference sequence). V was trimmed by 2 bases and J by 0 bases, leaving 7 bases between them. The DNA for the CDR3 is TGCAGTGCTAGAAGGGGACTGAACACTGAAGCTTTCTTT. Protein sequence: CSARRGLNTEAFF.

This clonotype has only a few counts. The chain couples TRBV5-1 to TRBJ1-2; 8 positions match TRBD1. CDR1 SGHRS and CDR2 YFSETQ come from the germline V gene. This CDR3 is built from 13 residues. The V and J ends lost 8 bases and 3 bases, in that order; junction bases with no gene match: 6. The CDR3 nucleotides read TGCGCCAGTGGACAGGGCCTTGACTATGGCTACACCTTC. Its protein is CASGQGLDYGYTF.

The chain uses TRBV9 and TRBJ1-1; TRBD1 matches at 7 bases. V was clipped by 4 bases and J by 5 bases; unmatched bases: 8. This CDR3 region has 14 residues. Per germline, CDR1 SGDLS and CDR2 YYNGEE. CDR3 sequence (DNA): TGTGCCAGCAGCCATTCCGGGACAGCGACTGAAGCTTTCTTT. Encoded protein: CASSHSGTATEAFF.

The rearrangement uses TRBV9 and TRBJ2-3; tentative D call: TRBD1 (5 bases). The germline gives CDR1 SGDLS, CDR2 YYNGEE. CDR3 length: 16 residues. V lost 2 bases, J lost 0 bases, and 13 bases lay in between. The CDR3 loop is CASSVWGGGSTDTQYF. The CDR3 DNA sequence: TGTGCCAGCAGCGTCTGGGGCGGCGGAAGCACAGATACGCAGTATTTT.

The chain uses TRBV6-2 or TRBV6-3 and TRBJ1-4; 10 nucleotides line up with TRBD1. This CDR3 has 15 residues. V dropped 6 bases and J dropped 8; count of bases not matched to a gene: 9. Per germline, CDR1 MNHEY and CDR2 SVGEGT. The CDR3 nucleotides read TGTGCCAGCAGGTCTCCGGGACAGGGGATAGAAAAACTGTTTTTT. Protein: CASRSPGQGIEKLFF.

This clonotype occurred a few times. The chain has TRBV3-1 and TRBJ1-1; tentative D call: TRBD1 (6 bases). Trimming pared 0 bases from V and 1 base from J, leaving 9 bases between. CDR3 length: 15 residues. The germline V gene has CDR1 LGHDT and CDR2 YNNKEL (reference sequence). In DNA form, the CDR3 reads TGTGCCAGCAGCCAAGATGGGGGGCGGAACACTGAAGCTTTCTTT. Translated: CASSQDGGRNTEAFF.